One and the same sample provided the 10 T cell receptor beta chains below, sequenced in a study of shared clonotypes between healthy human individuals. The data were produced by immunoSEQ multiplex PCR, yet TCRdb's version contains in-frame clones alone and is incomplete. Among approximately 2,000,000 clones listed, about 90% were seen once. The source material was naive CD4+ T cells from PBMCs. As for subset: CD45RA+ positively selected. The receptor source for this set is a man aged 18 to 35 in good health. Some clones in this sample may be carry-over from other donors' samples.

The rearrangement uses TRBV5-1 and TRBJ2-1; TRBD2 matches 7 bases. V was pared by 0 bases and J by 7 bases, with 13 bases of the junction left unmatched. Germline CDR1 reads SGHRS; CDR2 reads YFSETQ. This CDR3 is 17 amino acids long. The CDR3 spells CASSLATGLLVSNEQFF. CDR3 coding DNA: TGCGCCAGCAGCTTGGCCACGGGACTATTGGTGTCGAATGAGCAGTTCTTC.

A word on this clone: Other DNA sequences in this specimen translate into the identical CDR3. V usage is TRBV5-1 and J usage is TRBJ2-2; 12 bases fit TRBD2. From germline, CDR1 is SGHRS and CDR2 YFSETQ. The CDR3 runs to 16 residues. V shed 0 bases and J 5 bases; nucleotides not matched to a gene: 2. CDR3 sequence reads: CASSLGLAGVTGELFF. The DNA for the CDR3 is TGCGCCAGCAGCTTGGGACTAGCGGGAGTGACCGGGGAGCTGTTTTTT.

V usage is TRBV29-1 and J usage is TRBJ1-5; 10 positions agree with TRBD1. The germline V gene encodes CDR1 SQVTM and CDR2 ANQGSEA. This CDR3 is 14 amino acids long. V dropped 6 bases and J dropped 5; count of bases not matched to a gene: 7. CDR3 residues: CSVALGQGDQPQHF. The CDR3 region has the DNA TGCAGCGTCGCACTCGGACAGGGGGATCAGCCCCAGCATTTT. Variable domain in full (rest from reference TRBV29-1 and TRBJ1-5): SAVISQKPSRDICQRGTSLTIQCQVDSQVTMMFWYRQQPGQSLTLIATANQGSEATYESGFVIDKFPISRPNLTFSTLTVSNMSPEDSSIYLCSVALGQGDQPQHFGDGTRLSIL.

This chain connects TRBV6-5 to TRBJ2-1; no firm D call. The V gene lost 2 bases and the J gene lost 10 bases, with 12 bases spanning the gap. Germline-derived CDR1 and CDR2 are MNHEY and SVGAGI. This CDR3 spans 13 amino acids. The CDR3 DNA reads as TGTGCCAGCAGTTACACCCCCGGTAGCGAGCAGTTCTTC. This translates into CASSYTPGSEQFF.

This clone was recorded a few times. The V and J genes are TRBV29-1 and TRBJ1-1, with D unresolved. CDR3 length: 14 amino acids. Germline V gene lookup returns CDR1 SQVTM and CDR2 ANQGSEA. V dropped 4 bases and J dropped 2 bases, with 14 bases sitting between them. CDR3 sequence (DNA): TGCAGCGTTGGTTCCCTATCCATAAACACTGAAGCTTTCTTT. Translated, it gives CSVGSLSINTEAFF.

Turning to this clone: The sample holds other DNA sequences that translate to the same CDR3. The CDR3: CASRGPDTQYF. In DNA, the CDR3 is TGTGCCAGCAGGGGCCCAGATACGCAGTATTTT. The chain recombines TRBV28 with TRBJ2-3; no firm D call. Germline V gives CDR1 MDHEN, CDR2 SYDVKM. V gave up 6 bases and J gave up 4 bases, with 5 bases separating them. The CDR3 is 11 amino acids. The full variable domain, completed using reference TRBV28 and TRBJ2-3, is DVKVTQSSRYLVKRTGEKVFLECVQDMDHENMFWYRQDPGLGLRLIYFSYDVKMKEKGDIPEGYSVSREKKERFSLILESASTNQTSMYLCASRGPDTQYFGPGTRLTVL.

The V gene is TRBV6-1, the J gene TRBJ2-3; D perhaps matches TRBD1 (5 bases). From germline, CDR1 is MNHNS and CDR2 SASEGT. V was trimmed by 7 bases and J by 3 bases, leaving 8 bases between them. This CDR3 comprises 12 residues. The CDR3 loop is CASTPGTDTQYF. The DNA of the CDR3 is TGTGCCAGCACCCCAGGGACAGATACGCAGTATTTT.

This clone was detected once. This CDR3 reads CASSNSRAYDEKLFF. DNA for the CDR3: TGTGCCAGTAGTAACTCCAGGGCCTATGATGAAAAACTGTTTTTT. The chain recombines TRBV19 with TRBJ1-4, with D possibly TRBD1 on 5 matching bases. V was cut by 4 bases and J by 6 bases, with 15 bases left in between. Per germline, CDR1 LNHDA and CDR2 SQIVND (reference sequence). This CDR3 spans 15 amino acids.

This chain joins TRBV6-5 and TRBJ1-3; tentative D call: TRBD1 (5 bases). Trimming shortened V by 9 bases and J by 2 bases, and 11 bases separated the two germline ends. CDR3 length: 13 amino acids. Germline values: CDR1 MNHEY, CDR2 SVGAGI. The CDR3 reads CASGTQAGNTIYF. The CDR3 DNA reads as TGTGCCAGTGGGACCCAGGCTGGAAACACCATATATTTT.

J is TRBJ1-1 and V is TRBV7-8, with 8 bases aligning to TRBD1. This CDR3 is built from 13 residues. Germline CDR1 is SGHVS and CDR2 is FQNEAQ. The trim removed 1 base at V and 8 bases at J, leaving 3 bases unmatched. CDR3 protein: CASSLGGDREAFF. DNA for the CDR3: TGTGCCAGCAGCTTAGGGGGGGACAGGGAAGCTTTCTTT. Complete variable domain (other parts from reference TRBV7-8 and TRBJ1-1): GAGVSQSPRYKVAKRGQDVALRCDPISGHVSLFWYQQALGQGPEFLTYFQNEAQLDKSGLPSDRFFAERPEGSVSTLKIQRTQQEDSAVYLCASSLGGDREAFFGQGTRLTVV.